This TCR beta chain was captured in a study of shared clonotypes between healthy human individuals. Study-wide results and caveats: Rarefaction demonstrated incomplete sorted-subset sequencing despite large depth. Estimated richness values were generally larger in naive subsets than in memory subsets. Relative to their counterparts shared across all four donors, non-shared clonotypes exhibited diminished generation probabilities.

J lost 0 bases, V lost 4 bases, and 11 bases had no gene match. The CDR3 contains 19 residues. Germline CDR1 MDHEN, CDR2 SYDVKM. Sequenced by immunoSEQ multiplex PCR; TCRdb stores in-frame clones only, minus some. This sample yields some 2.1 million clones, of which over 85% are seen a single time; around 1.7% belongs to the top ten. Naive CD8 isolation took CD45RO-negative cells positively selected for CCR7 and excluded terminally differentiated effector memory CD45RA+ cells. Those who donated, Caucasian adults without exception, all lived in Nashville, Tennessee. Of note for this clone: Antigen unknown.

J is TRBJ2-6 and V is TRBV28; TRBD1 matches 8 bases. Sequenced: naive CD8+ T cells from PBMCs. The origin of this receptor is a man between 18 and 35 years old in good health. Some clones in this sample may be carry-over from other donors' samples. CDR3 loop: CASSSQGQESYSGANVLTF. DNA for the CDR3: TGTGCCAGCAGTTCCCAGGGACAGGAATCATACTCTGGGGCCAACGTCCTGACTTTC.